A single sample gave rise to the 17 T cell receptor beta chains below, sequenced in a study of shared clonotypes between healthy human individuals. CD8 cells regarded as naive lacked CD45RO, were positively chosen for CCR7, and omitted terminally differentiated effector memory CD45RA+ cells. TCRdb keeps only in-frame clones here, not all; method: immunoSEQ multiplex PCR. Of some 2,100,000 clones in the sample, approximately 94% were seen once. The specimen was naive CD8+ T cells from PBMCs. The source of these receptors is a young man in good health. Some clones in this sample may be carry-over from other donors' samples.

V and J are TRBV4-1 and TRBJ2-7; D is ambiguous. CDR1 and CDR2 from the germline V gene are MGHRA and YSYEKL. V was clipped by 1 base and J by 1 base, with 11 bases between them. CDR3 length: 15 residues. CDR3 DNA sequence: TGCGCCAGCAGCCAAGGGTCGTCCCCTTCCTACGAGCAGTACTTC. It codes for CASSQGSSPSYEQYF.

This sequence joins TRBV4-3 and TRBJ1-4; D not resolved. The CDR3 has 15 residues. V lost 1 base, J lost 8 bases, and 14 bases lay in between. CDR1 LGHNA and CDR2 YSLEER come from the germline V gene. CDR3 in DNA: TGCGCCAGCAGCCAAGGGGAGGGTTGGTGGGAAAAACTGTTTTTT. Protein sequence: CASSQGEGWWEKLFF.

The chain has TRBV7-8 and TRBJ2-3; unclear D gene. The CDR3 is made up of 13 amino acids. Germline V gene data show CDR1 as SGHVS and CDR2 as FQNEAQ. V was cut by 1 base and J by 6 bases, with 8 bases left in between. CDR3 sequence (DNA): TGTGCCAGCAGCTTAGTCCCGACGGATACGCAGTATTTT. Protein: CASSLVPTDTQYF.

The chain uses TRBV6-6 and TRBJ1-2; D is perhaps TRBD1 (6 bases). CDR1 is MNHNY and CDR2 is SVGAGI in the germline V gene (reference sequence). CDR3 length equals 13 residues. V dropped 6 bases and J dropped 10 bases, with 18 bases sitting between them. The CDR3 is CASRPDRSQPYTF. The CDR3, as DNA: TGTGCCAGCAGGCCGGACAGAAGCCAGCCCTACACCTTC.

The chain combines TRBV4-3 with TRBJ2-7; D is ambiguous. The CDR3 is 14 residues long. Germline CDR1 and CDR2: LGHNA and YSLEER. Trimming pared 0 bases from V and 6 bases from J, leaving 12 bases between. CDR3 amino acids: CASSQDEEAFEQYF. Written as DNA, the CDR3 is TGCGCCAGCAGCCAAGACGAGGAAGCGTTCGAGCAGTACTTC.

The chain couples TRBV15 to TRBJ1-4; a possible D gene is TRBD1 (5 bases). With 0 bases removed from V and 8 bases from J, the gap between germline ends came to 16 bases. The CDR3 has 16 residues. Germline values: CDR1 LNHNV, CDR2 YYDKDF (reference sequence). The CDR3, as DNA: TGTGCCACCAGCAGAGATGATTTAGGGGTTAGGGAAAAACTGTTTTTT. Its protein product is CATSRDDLGVREKLFF.

This chain links TRBV6-6 with TRBJ1-1, with D possibly TRBD1 on 5 matching bases. This CDR3 has 12 residues. The V end lost 6 bases, the J end lost 4 bases, and 9 bases lay between the germline ends. Per the germline V gene, CDR1 is MNHNY and CDR2 is SVGAGI (reference sequence). The CDR3 is CASRERGTEAFF. In nucleotides, the CDR3 is TGTGCCAGCAGGGAGAGGGGCACTGAAGCTTTCTTT.

The chain links TRBV19 to TRBJ2-7; possible D gene TRBD1, 5 bases. Trimming took 0 bases from V and 0 from J, leaving 9 bases between them. Per the germline V gene, CDR1 is LNHDA and CDR2 is SQIVND (reference sequence). The CDR3 spans 15 residues. For the CDR3, the DNA is TGTGCCAGTAGTATAGACTACAGGAGCTCCTACGAGCAGTACTTC. Translating gives CASSIDYRSSYEQYF.

In its sample, this clone was seen once. The chain is built from TRBV4-2 and TRBJ2-7; 10 bases are a match to TRBD2. Germline CDR1 is LGHNA and CDR2 is YNFKEQ. Unmatched junction bases numbered 8, after V lost 0 bases and J lost 0 bases. This CDR3 has 18 residues. CDR3 in amino acids: CASSQDLTASGSSYEQYF. CDR3 bases: TGTGCCAGCAGCCAAGATCTCACCGCTAGCGGGAGCTCCTACGAGCAGTACTTC.

The chain joins TRBV6-5 to TRBJ2-3; 10 nucleotides match TRBD1. After removal of 2 bases from V and 4 bases from J, the junction contained 6 bases not matched to a gene. CDR1 is MNHEY, CDR2 SVGAGI, per germline. The CDR3 contains 16 residues. The CDR3 region is CASSYTRQGASDTQYF. The CDR3, as DNA: TGTGCCAGCAGTTACACCCGACAGGGGGCGTCAGATACGCAGTATTTT.

The chain links TRBV7-8 to TRBJ2-7; 7 bases align to TRBD2. Germline lookup yields CDR1 SGHVS and CDR2 FQNEAQ. V lost 3 bases to trimming and J lost 0 bases; unmatched junction nucleotides: 5. The CDR3 totals 15 residues. The CDR3 sequence is CASSFSSGPSYEQYF. CDR3 sequence (DNA): TGTGCCAGCAGCTTCTCTAGCGGACCCTCCTACGAGCAGTACTTC.

This chain joins TRBV28 and TRBJ2-1; D remains unclear. This CDR3 is 15 amino acids long. Germline V gene data show CDR1 as MDHEN and CDR2 as SYDVKM. The ends were cut back, 9 bases at V and 0 bases at J, with 15 bases in the middle. The CDR3 spells CASHRGRTSYNEQFF. For the CDR3, the DNA is TGTGCCAGTCACAGAGGCAGGACCTCCTACAATGAGCAGTTCTTC. Filled out from reference TRBV28 and TRBJ2-1, the complete variable domain reads DVKVTQSSRYLVKRTGEKVFLECVQDMDHENMFWYRQDPGLGLRLIYFSYDVKMKEKGDIPEGYSVSREKKERFSLILESASTNQTSMYLCASHRGRTSYNEQFFGPGTRLTVL.

The V call is TRBV6-1, the J call TRBJ2-7; 7 positions match TRBD2. The germline V gene encodes CDR1 MNHNS and CDR2 SASEGT. V was clipped by 4 bases and J by 2 bases; unmatched bases: 5. The CDR3 totals 14 residues. The CDR3 DNA follows: TGTGCCAGCAGTGTGCGGGGGAGAACCTACGAGCAGTACTTC. This codes for CASSVRGRTYEQYF.

The chain uses TRBV4-3 and TRBJ1-1; maybe TRBD1 (6 bases). Per the germline V gene, CDR1 is LGHNA and CDR2 is YSLEER. This CDR3 region has 15 residues. Trimming removed 4 bases from V and 6 bases from J, with 18 bases in between. CDR3 nucleotides: TGCGCCAGCAGCCGTACAATGGGGGGGCGGGCTGAAGCTTTCTTT. Amino acids: CASSRTMGGRAEAFF.

The J gene is TRBJ1-1, the V gene TRBV27; 7 bases map to TRBD1. Germline V gives CDR1 MNHEY, CDR2 SMNVEV (reference sequence). The CDR3 runs to 16 residues. J was trimmed by 0 bases and V by 5 bases; bases with no gene match: 9. Here the CDR3 reads CASSPGTATMNTEAFF. Written as DNA, the CDR3 is TGTGCCAGCAGTCCTGGGACAGCCACCATGAACACTGAAGCTTTCTTT.

The CDR3 sequence is CASSLQHEGANVLTF. CDR3 nucleotides: TGTGCCAGCAGTTTACAGCACGAGGGGGCCAACGTCCTGACTTTC. J is TRBJ2-6 and V is TRBV6-5; the D is unclear. This CDR3 spans 15 amino acids. With 4 bases removed from V and 4 bases from J, the gap between germline ends came to 11 bases. Germline loops: CDR1 MNHEY, CDR2 SVGAGI.

With regard to this clone: Other DNA sequences in the same sample also yield this CDR3. V and J are TRBV28 and TRBJ1-1, with D unresolved. This CDR3 is built from 13 residues. CDR1 and CDR2 (germline): MDHEN, SYDVKM. Trimming shortened V by 3 bases and J by 1 base, and 6 bases separated the two germline ends. For the CDR3, the DNA is TGTGCCAGCAGTTTTGGGAAGAACACTGAAGCTTTCTTT. Translating it yields CASSFGKNTEAFF.